These T cell receptor beta chains were read from a single sample in a study of T cells in Graves' hyperthyroidism and ophthalmopathy. One entry per CDR3 protein, called by TCRdb with MiXCR from the multiplex PCR reads. The sample has about 400,000 distinct CDR3 sequences, over 12% seen once; the top ten hold 25% to 30%. Sequencing input: blood. The receptors come from a man aged 45-65 years with Graves' ophthalmopathy. The CDR3 runs from the conserved cysteine through the conserved F or W. The order of the fields is clone size, D gene, V gene, CDR3 length, J gene, CDR3 DNA, CDR3 protein. A D gene is named only where the DNA matches it firmly. Rows give clone size only sometimes, using once, few, many, or a class for an expanded clone.

>many|TRBD2|TRBV5-6|16|TRBJ2-1
TGTGCCAGCAGCTTGGCTGCTAGCGGTGCCTACAATGAGCAGTTCTTC
CASSLAASGAYNEQFF
>NA|NA|TRBV3-1|16|TRBJ1-6
TGTGCCAGCAGCCAAGTCCGGGGGTACGGTAATTCACCCCTCCACTTT
CASSQVRGYGNSPLHF
>NA|NA|TRBV6-1|14|TRBJ1-2
TGTGCCAGCAGTAACGGACGGACTAACTATGGCTACACCTTC
CASSNGRTNYGYTF
>many|NA|TRBV5-1|12|TRBJ2-1
TGCGCCAGCAGCTCGACAATAGGTGAGCAGTTCTTC
CASSSTIGEQFF
>many|NA|TRBV4-1|14|TRBJ2-7
TGCGCCAGCAGCCAAGATTACACCCAATACGAGCAGTACTTC
CASSQDYTQYEQYF
>few|NA|TRBV12-3/TRBV12-4|15|TRBJ1-5
TGTGCCAGCAGTTTAGACTCTCGTAGCAATCAGCCCCAGCATTTT
CASSLDSRSNQPQHF
>many|TRBD2|TRBV3-1|14|TRBJ2-7
TGTGCCAGCAGCCAAGACGCTAGCGGGCACGAGCAGTACTTC
CASSQDASGHEQYF
>few|NA|TRBV20-1|14|TRBJ2-7
TGCAGTGCTAGAGATTCCCGGACTTACTACGAGCAGTACTTC
CSARDSRTYYEQYF
>many|NA|TRBV5-1|13|TRBJ2-7
TGCGCCAGCAGCCCTACCACGCGGCACGAGCAGTACTTC
CASSPTTRHEQYF
>many|TRBD2|TRBV7-9|16|TRBJ2-1
TGTGCCAGCAGACGATTGTGGACTAGCGGGAGTCATGAGCAGTTCTTC
CASRRLWTSGSHEQFF
>many|TRBD2|TRBV5-1|15|TRBJ2-1
TGCGCCAGCAGCTTGGTGGCGGGGGACCACAATGAGCAGTTCTTC
CASSLVAGDHNEQFF
>many|TRBD2|TRBV3-1|14|TRBJ2-3
TGTGCCAGCAGCCAAGCCCTAGCGGGGGATACGCAGTATTTT
CASSQALAGDTQYF
>many|TRBD2|TRBV30|14|TRBJ2-7
TGTGCCTGGAGTTTGGTGGTAGCGGGAGGCGAGCAGTACTTC
CAWSLVVAGGEQYF
>few|NA|TRBV10-2|13|TRBJ1-1
TGCGCCAGCAGTGCCGGGGTGAACACTGAAGCTTTCTTT
CASSAGVNTEAFF
>NA|NA|TRBV6-2/TRBV6-3|15|TRBJ2-3
TGTGCCAGCAGTTACTCCGGAGTCGGCACAGATACGCAGTATTTT
CASSYSGVGTDTQYF
>few|NA|TRBV30|15|TRBJ1-3
TGTGCCTGGTCACACAGCGGGGGCTCTGGAAACACCATATATTTT
CAWSHSGGSGNTIYF
>NA|NA|TRBV19|14|TRBJ1-5
TGTGCCAGTAGAAAGGGTCAGGACAATCAGCCCCAGGATTTT
CASRKGQDNQPQDF